Shown below are 7 T cell receptor beta chains from a single sample sequenced in a study of blood T cell repertoires in COVID-19. TCRdb keeps only in-frame clones here, not all; method: immunoSEQ multiplex PCR. In the table there are around 99,000 clones, approximately 90% of which are singletons. Material for sequencing was peripheral blood. These receptors were obtained from a human donor in a cohort sampled during active COVID-19.

This rearrangement joins TRBV4-2 to TRBJ2-3; TRBD2 matches 11 bases. CDR1 and CDR2 from the germline V gene are LGHNA and YNFKEQ. The V segment lost 1 base and the J segment 2 bases; nucleotides outside the gene matches: 5. This CDR3 has 17 amino acids. In nucleotides, the CDR3 is TGTGCCAGCAGCCAAGGGCTAGCGGGGGGCGACACAGATACGCAGTATTTT. As protein: CASSQGLAGGDTDTQYF.

This sequence joins TRBV4-3 and TRBJ1-5; 8 bases match TRBD1. This CDR3 is 14 amino acids long. Germline values: CDR1 LGHNA, CDR2 YSLEER. The V gene end was trimmed by 1 base and the J gene end by 6 bases; junction bases not matched to a gene: 2. This CDR3 reads CASSQGTGIQPQHF. In DNA, the CDR3 is TGCGCCAGCAGCCAAGGGACAGGGATTCAGCCCCAGCATTTT.

This clone was seen a few times. This chain links TRBV2 with TRBJ1-6; D not certain. Between the trimmed V and J ends, which lost 6 bases and 3 bases, there was a span of 12 bases. The germline V gene has CDR1 SNHLY and CDR2 FYNNEI. The CDR3 consists of 15 residues. The CDR3 nucleotides read TGTGCCAGCAGGGCAGGACTGAGCTATAATTCACCCCTCCACTTT. Encoded protein: CASRAGLSYNSPLHF.

The V call is TRBV28, the J call TRBJ1-6; D is unresolved. The CDR3 length is 11 residues. Per germline, CDR1 MDHEN and CDR2 SYDVKM. The V end lost 8 bases, the J end lost 16 bases, and 15 bases lay between the germline ends. Written as DNA, the CDR3 is TGTGCCAGCGGGAGAGCGACGGTACTCCACTTT. It is translated as CASGRATVLHF.

This clone was recorded only once. CDR3 protein: CASSYDRYEQYF. CDR3 sequence (DNA): TGTGCCAGCAGCTACGACAGGTACGAGCAGTACTTC. The chain has TRBV5-6 and TRBJ2-7; TRBD1 might be the D (6 bases). The V gene's germline CDR1 is SGHDT and CDR2 YYEEEE. The CDR3 covers 12 residues. V gave up 3 bases and J gave up 4 bases, with 8 bases separating them.

The chain has TRBV6-1 and TRBJ1-2; TRBD1 matches at 8 bases. The germline V gene encodes CDR1 MNHNS and CDR2 SASEGT. V shed 0 bases and J 8 bases; nucleotides not matched to a gene: 11. The CDR3 runs to 16 residues. CDR3 loop: CASSEASGQGWYGYTF. The CDR3 coding sequence is TGTGCCAGCAGTGAAGCCTCTGGACAGGGCTGGTACGGCTACACCTTC.

This chain connects TRBV4-2 to TRBJ1-1; 9 bases are a match to TRBD1. The CDR3 consists of 13 residues. V lost 8 bases, J lost 3 bases, and 4 bases stayed unmatched. Germline lookup yields CDR1 LGHNA and CDR2 YNFKEQ. The CDR3 is CASRGQGDTEAFF. DNA of the CDR3: TGTGCCAGCCGGGGACAGGGAGACACTGAAGCTTTCTTT.